Listed below are T cell receptor beta chains from one sample, sequenced in a study of blood T cell repertoires in COVID-19. Profiled with immunoSEQ multiplex PCR; TCRdb holds only in-frame clones, not every one. The data contain 310,000 or so clones, 87% of them singletons. Material: peripheral blood. These receptors all stem from a man in his fifties with active or convalescent COVID-19. Both conserved end residues are part of each CDR3. D genes are given only for firm matches. Clone sizes are given selectively: once, few, many, or a class where the clone is expanded.

V gene	J gene	clone size	D gene	CDR3 protein	CDR3 DNA
TRBV19	TRBJ2-7	once	-	CASSMTGQSYEQYF	TGTGCCAGTAGTATGACAGGACAGAGCTACGAGCAGTACTTC
TRBV10-3	TRBJ2-1	-	TRBD1	CAISGWDRGGGNEQFF	TGTGCCATCAGTGGTTGGGACAGGGGAGGAGGCAATGAGCAGTTCTTC
TRBV5-6	TRBJ2-3	-	TRBD2	CASSLLAGASDTQYF	TGTGCCAGCAGCTTACTAGCGGGGGCTTCAGATACGCAGTATTTT
TRBV5-1	TRBJ2-1	-	TRBD1	CASSRTGGDEHEQFF	TGCGCCAGCAGCAGGACAGGGGGCGATGAGCATGAGCAGTTCTTC
TRBV7-3	TRBJ2-3	-	TRBD2	CASSFAGGSTDTQYF	TGTGCCAGCAGCTTCGCCGGGGGGAGCACAGATACGCAGTATTTT
TRBV11-2	TRBJ2-1	few	-	CASTRGGYNEQFF	TGTGCCAGCACGCGAGGCGGGTACAATGAGCAGTTCTTC
TRBV28	TRBJ2-4	-	TRBD2	CASSSSSGGASVKNIQYF	TGTGCCAGCAGTTCGTCTAGCGGGGGGGCCTCGGTCAAAAACATTCAGTACTTC
TRBV2	TRBJ1-3	-	TRBD1	CASSVQGPGNTIYF	TGTGCCAGCAGTGTACAGGGGCCTGGAAACACCATATATTTT
TRBV28	TRBJ1-1	-	-	CASSSRGLNTEAFF	TGTGCCAGCAGTTCCAGGGGCCTGAACACTGAAGCTTTCTTT
TRBV10-3	TRBJ1-1	-	-	CAISDAGMMGRNTEAFF	TGTGCCATCAGTGATGCAGGGATGATGGGCCGGAACACTGAAGCTTTCTTT
TRBV11-2	TRBJ2-5	few	-	CASSHPRTQYF	TGTGCCAGCAGCCACCCTAGGACCCAGTACTTC
TRBV7-2	TRBJ1-3	-	TRBD1	CASSRWTGPGKGNTIYF	TGTGCCAGCAGCCGCTGGACAGGGCCGGGTAAAGGAAACACCATATATTTT
TRBV5-6	TRBJ2-7	-	TRBD1	CASSLGEDRAMYF	TGTGCCAGCAGCTTGGGAGAGGACAGGGCGATGTACTTC
TRBV29-1	TRBJ2-1	-	TRBD2	CSVEGGASGNYNEQFF	TGCAGCGTTGAAGGAGGGGCTAGCGGGAACTACAATGAGCAGTTCTTC
TRBV10-3	TRBJ1-2	few	TRBD1	CAISDLRDRPPGYTF	TGTGCCATCAGTGACCTCCGGGACAGGCCTCCCGGCTACACCTTC
TRBV5-4	TRBJ1-4	-	-	CASSLSSSANEKLFF	TGTGCCAGCAGCTTGTCGTCGAGCGCCAATGAAAAACTGTTTTTT
TRBV25-1	TRBJ1-1	-	-	CASSEAGGSAFF	TGTGCCAGCAGTGAAGCCGGGGGGTCAGCTTTCTTT
TRBV2	TRBJ1-1	-	TRBD1	CATRTGGATEAFF	TGTGCCACCAGGACAGGGGGCGCCACTGAAGCTTTCTTT
TRBV7-9	TRBJ2-1	-	-	CASSSTKWQIIDNEQFF	TGTGCCAGCAGCTCCACTAAGTGGCAGATCATCGACAATGAGCAGTTCTTC
TRBV12-3/TRBV12-4	TRBJ1-5	-	-	CASTRDSNQPQHF	TGTGCCAGCACCAGGGATAGCAATCAGCCCCAGCATTTT
TRBV30	TRBJ2-7	-	TRBD2	CAWSVLGSGSYEQYF	TGTGCCTGGAGTGTACTTGGTAGCGGGAGTTACGAGCAGTACTTC
TRBV9	TRBJ2-2	-	-	CASTMAGGGPRTGELFF	TGTGCCAGCACCATGGCGGGCGGGGGCCCGCGAACCGGGGAGCTGTTTTTT
TRBV5-1	TRBJ2-2	-	-	CASSAPIGRNTGELFF	TGCGCCAGCAGCGCCCCTATCGGGAGGAACACCGGGGAGCTGTTTTTT
TRBV5-4	TRBJ1-3	-	TRBD1	CASSLGGQGSNTIYF	TGTGCCAGCAGCTTGGGGGGACAGGGGAGCAACACCATATATTTT
TRBV24-1	TRBJ1-4	-	TRBD1	CATSDGTDGAGKLFF	TGTGCCACCAGTGATGGGACAGACGGGGCCGGAAAACTGTTTTTT
TRBV6-2/TRBV6-3	TRBJ1-6	-	-	CASSYSGTKNSPLHF	TGTGCCAGCAGTTACTCGGGGACAAAGAATTCACCCCTCCACTTT
TRBV4-2	TRBJ2-3	-	-	CASTTVGGSDTQYF	TGTGCCAGCACAACCGTAGGGGGTAGTGATACGCAGTATTTT
TRBV5-1	TRBJ1-1	-	-	CASSVHGDKRSALSEAFF	TGCGCCAGCAGCGTGCATGGGGACAAAAGATCGGCTCTCTCTGAAGCTTTCTTT
TRBV11-2	TRBJ2-5	-	-	CASSLDRVNQETQYF	TGTGCCAGCAGCTTAGATCGGGTGAACCAAGAGACCCAGTACTTC
TRBV24-1	TRBJ1-5	-	TRBD1	CATSATGVQPQHF	TGTGCCACCAGTGCAACAGGGGTTCAGCCCCAGCATTTT
TRBV7-8	TRBJ1-2	once	TRBD1	CASSLNLQGASYGYTF	TGTGCCAGCAGTCTAAACCTACAGGGGGCGAGCTATGGCTACACCTTC
TRBV5-1	TRBJ1-1	-	-	CASSINSNTEAFF	TGCGCCAGCAGCATTAACTCGAACACTGAAGCTTTCTTT
TRBV3-1/TRBV3-2	TRBJ1-4	-	TRBD1	CASSYETGAFNEKLFF	TGTGCCAGCAGCTATGAAACAGGGGCCTTTAATGAAAAACTGTTTTTT
TRBV18	TRBJ1-1	-	-	CASSPPGAGPTEAFF	TGTGCCAGCTCACCACCAGGTGCAGGGCCCACTGAAGCTTTCTTT
TRBV9	TRBJ2-1	-	-	CASSVVIGSSYNEQFF	TGTGCCAGCAGCGTAGTTATCGGGAGCTCCTACAATGAGCAGTTCTTC
TRBV19	TRBJ1-5	-	-	CASSPFSEGQPQHF	TGTGCCAGTAGTCCTTTCTCCGAGGGTCAGCCCCAGCATTTT
TRBV7-2	TRBJ1-5	few	-	CASSLLQDSNQPQHF	TGTGCCAGCAGCTTACTACAGGATAGCAATCAGCCCCAGCATTTT
TRBV18	TRBJ2-5	-	TRBD1	CASSPRNRGEETQYF	TGTGCCAGCTCACCACGAAACAGGGGGGAAGAGACCCAGTACTTC
TRBV19	TRBJ1-1	-	-	CASSPLGEGNTEAFF	TGTGCCAGTAGTCCCCTAGGGGAGGGGAACACTGAAGCTTTCTTT
TRBV9	TRBJ1-4	-	-	CASSVGGTNEKLFF	TGTGCCAGCAGCGTAGGGGGCACTAATGAAAAACTGTTTTTT
TRBV7-9	TRBJ1-5	once	-	CASSQGTLNSNQPQHF	TGTGCCAGCAGCCAAGGGACATTGAATAGCAATCAGCCCCAGCATTTT
TRBV3-1/TRBV3-2	TRBJ1-3	-	TRBD1	CASSALDRGNTIYF	TGTGCCAGCAGCGCTCTGGACAGGGGGAACACCATATATTTT
TRBV2	TRBJ2-1	-	TRBD1	CASRTGTVYNEQFF	TGTGCCAGCAGGACCGGGACAGTGTACAATGAGCAGTTCTTC
TRBV30	TRBJ2-3	few	TRBD2	CAWSRLAGGSDTQYF	TGTGCCTGGAGTAGACTAGCGGGGGGTTCTGATACGCAGTATTTT
TRBV7-2	TRBJ2-3	once	TRBD2	CASSQPAGPTDTQYF	TGTGCCAGCAGCCAACCAGCGGGACCCACAGATACGCAGTATTTT
TRBV27	TRBJ2-1	-	TRBD1	CASSFSTGVNEQFF	TGTGCCAGCAGTTTTTCGACAGGGGTGAATGAGCAGTTCTTC
TRBV7-3	TRBJ2-1	-	TRBD2	CASSIGTSRTNEQFF	TGTGCCAGCAGCATCGGGACTAGTCGAACCAATGAGCAGTTCTTC
TRBV7-3	TRBJ2-3	-	TRBD2	CASSLSLAGPTDTQYF	TGTGCCAGCAGCTTAAGCTTAGCGGGACCCACAGATACGCAGTATTTT
TRBV28	TRBJ1-1	-	TRBD1	CASSSQGQGVAEAFF	TGTGCCAGCAGTTCACAAGGACAGGGTGTCGCTGAAGCTTTCTTT
TRBV5-6	TRBJ2-1	few	TRBD1	CASSSDRGKQFF	TGTGCCAGCAGCTCGGACAGGGGAAAGCAGTTCTTC
TRBV5-4	TRBJ2-3	-	-	CASSLGGSRTDTQYF	TGTGCCAGCAGCTTGGGAGGGTCCCGCACAGATACGCAGTATTTT
TRBV7-6	TRBJ1-4	-	-	CASSLAYGATNEKLFF	TGTGCCAGCAGCTTAGCGTACGGAGCAACTAATGAAAAACTGTTTTTT
TRBV24-1	TRBJ1-5	-	TRBD1	CATSDETGGGSLSNQPQHF	TGTGCCACCAGTGACGAGACAGGGGGAGGTTCGCTAAGCAATCAGCCCCAGCATTTT
TRBV5-1	TRBJ2-5	-	-	CASRRGEETQYF	TGCGCCAGCCGAAGAGGAGAAGAGACCCAGTACTTC
TRBV5-6	TRBJ1-2	-	TRBD1	CASHIHQGVGGYTF	TGTGCCAGCCACATTCATCAGGGGGTTGGTGGCTACACCTTC
TRBV9	TRBJ1-2	-	TRBD1	CASSATGTVYGYTF	TGTGCCAGCAGCGCGACAGGGACAGTCTATGGCTACACCTTC
TRBV7-2	TRBJ2-7	-	-	CASSLSVGLTYEQYF	TGTGCCAGCAGCTTATCGGTCGGTCTCACCTACGAGCAGTACTTC
TRBV24-1	TRBJ2-6	-	-	CATSDSSGISGANVLTF	TGTGCCACCAGTGATTCCTCGGGAATCTCTGGGGCCAACGTCCTGACTTTC
TRBV7-3	TRBJ1-6	-	TRBD1	CASSLFGTDNSPLHF	TGTGCCAGCAGCTTATTCGGGACAGATAATTCACCCCTCCACTTT
TRBV25-1	TRBJ1-1	-	-	CASSEGPGTWNTEAFF	TGTGCCAGCAGTGAAGGGCCAGGGACTTGGAACACTGAAGCTTTCTTT